Presented here are 24 T cell receptor beta chains from one specimen sequenced in a study of identical twins. TCRdb re-analysed the 5' RACE reads in MiXCR, keeping a single row per CDR3 protein. The sample records around 650,000 distinct CDR3 sequences, roughly 6.6% being singletons. This same sample was also part of a study on yellow fever vaccine responses in identical twins.

Sequenced input: PBMCs. All receptors come from a woman under 30 in good health.

This clonotype has at least ten counts. The chain combines TRBV12-3 or TRBV12-4 with TRBJ2-7; 9 nucleotides agree with TRBD1. V was pared by 5 bases and J by 1 base, with 6 bases of the junction left unmatched. This CDR3 comprises 15 residues. CDR3 in DNA: TGTGCCAGCAGTCCAGCCGGGACAGGGTCCTACGAGCAGTACGTC. It is translated as CASSPAGTGSYEQYV.

This clonotype was detected ten times or more. V usage is TRBV25-1 and J usage is TRBJ2-3; D uncertain. The V and J ends lost 1 base and 0 bases respectively, with 8 bases between them. The CDR3 covers 15 residues. Per germline, CDR1 MGHDK and CDR2 SYGVNS. DNA for the CDR3: TGTGCCAGCAGTGAATGGAAAGGGAGCACAGATACGCAGTATTTT. Amino acid sequence: CASSEWKGSTDTQYF.

V is TRBV15 and J is TRBJ2-3; TRBD2 matches at 14 bases. Germline V gene data show CDR1 as LNHNV and CDR2 as YYDKDF (reference sequence). The CDR3 contains 16 residues. J was trimmed by 6 bases and V by 3 bases; bases with no gene match: 5. The CDR3 loop reads CATSSPTSGGADTQYF. The CDR3 DNA is TGTGCCACCAGCAGTCCGACTAGCGGGGGGGCCGATACGCAGTATTTT.

The J gene is TRBJ2-7, the V gene TRBV2; maybe TRBD1 (6 bases). The germline V gene has CDR1 SNHLY and CDR2 FYNNEI. Trimming shortened V by 0 bases and J by 4 bases, and 10 bases separated the two germline ends. The length of the CDR3 is 14 residues. The CDR3 spells CASSEARDTYEQYV. CDR3 coding DNA: TGTGCCAGCAGTGAAGCCAGGGACACGTACGAGCAGTACGTC.

This clonotype was detected ten times or more. The chain carries TRBV11-2 and TRBJ2-5; 9 bases are a match to TRBD1. J was trimmed by 3 bases and V by 0 bases; bases with no gene match: 11. Per the germline V gene, CDR1 is SGHAT and CDR2 is FQNNGV. The CDR3 totals 18 residues. CDR3 region: CASSLDPFTRDREETQYF. The CDR3 DNA reads TGTGCCAGCAGCTTAGATCCCTTCACCCGGGACAGGGAAGAGACCCAGTACTTC.

This clonotype was seen at least ten times. This chain joins TRBV6-5 and TRBJ1-2, with D possibly being TRBD1 (6 bases). This CDR3 has 18 amino acids. Germline CDR1 reads MNHEY; CDR2 reads SVGAGI. V shed 0 bases and J shed 4 bases, with 21 bases lying between them. The CDR3 reads CASSYSRTTGNNGYGYTF. The CDR3 DNA reads as TGTGCCAGCAGTTACTCAAGGACCACAGGGAATAATGGCTATGGCTACACCTTC.

There are a few counts of this clonotype. V gene TRBV6-5 combines with J gene TRBJ2-5; D uncertain. Trimming pared 0 bases from V and 3 bases from J, leaving 11 bases between. From germline, CDR1 is MNHEY and CDR2 SVGAGI. The CDR3 is 15 amino acids. For the CDR3, the DNA is TGTGCCAGCAGTTACTCGATTCGTGTCAAAGAGACCCAGTACTTC. It translates to CASSYSIRVKETQYF.

This clonotype was seen repeatedly, ten times or more. This sequence joins TRBV5-1 and TRBJ1-1; 9 bases line up with TRBD1. The germline CDR1 and CDR2 sequences are SGHRS and YFSETQ. V gave up 4 bases and J gave up 1 base; unmatched junction bases: 2. This CDR3 has 14 amino acids. Written as DNA, the CDR3 is TGCGCCAGCAGCCGACAGGGGGAGAACACTGAAGCTTTCTTT. It codes for CASSRQGENTEAFF. Complete variable domain (other parts from reference TRBV5-1 and TRBJ1-1): KAGVTQTPRYLIKTRGQQVTLSCSPISGHRSVSWYQQTPGQGLQFLFEYFSETQRNKGNFPGRFSGRQFSNSRSEMNVSTLELGDSALYLCASSRQGENTEAFFGQGTRLTVV.

The chain is built from TRBV12-3 or TRBV12-4 and TRBJ1-3; no definite D call. Trimming shortened V by 1 base and J by 4 bases, and 5 bases separated the two germline ends. This CDR3 has 13 amino acids. CDR3 bases: TGTGCCAGCAGTTTAGGGGTCGGAAACACCATATATTTT. Its protein product is CASSLGVGNTIYF.

This clonotype was seen at least ten times. The chain uses TRBV12-3 or TRBV12-4 and TRBJ1-4, with 7 bases identical to TRBD1. The CDR3 totals 14 residues. The junction had 8 bases not matched to a gene; V was cut back by 6 bases and J by 7 bases. The CDR3 is CASRASGGGEKLFF. CDR3 in DNA: TGTGCCAGCAGGGCATCAGGGGGAGGTGAAAAACTGTTTTTT.

The rearrangement uses TRBV7-2 and TRBJ1-5; D call uncertain. CDR3 length: 16 residues. Germline V CDR1 and CDR2: SGHTA, FQGNSA. V was shortened by 1 base and J by 2 bases, with 12 bases between the two germline ends. The DNA for the CDR3 is TGTGCCAGCAGCTTAGGGGTCCTTACGGGCAATCAGCCCCAGCATTTT. Amino acid sequence: CASSLGVLTGNQPQHF.

This clonotype was detected many times. The chain couples TRBV4-1 to TRBJ1-2; D ambiguous. This CDR3 is built from 15 residues. The V end was cut by 4 bases, the J end by 4 bases, with 16 bases between. CDR1 MGHRA and CDR2 YSYEKL come from the germline V gene. The DNA for the CDR3 is TGCGCCAGCAGCCGCGTATATAGGAACGGCTATGGCTACACCTTC. Translated: CASSRVYRNGYGYTF.

This clonotype was seen ten or more times. This sequence joins TRBV5-1 and TRBJ2-2; TRBD1 might be the D (5 bases). Trimming cost V 6 bases and J 4 bases, with 10 bases left between them. The CDR3 is made up of 13 amino acids. Per germline, CDR1 SGHRS and CDR2 YFSETQ. The CDR3 loop reads CASTRQGTGELFF. The CDR3 DNA follows: TGCGCCAGCACTAGGCAGGGCACCGGGGAGCTGTTTTTT.

This clonotype was observed a handful of times. V and J are TRBV7-6 and TRBJ2-5; possibly TRBD1 for D (5 bases). The germline gives CDR1 SGHVS, CDR2 FNYEAQ. V was shortened by 5 bases and J by 7 bases, with 17 bases between the two germline ends. This CDR3 comprises 14 residues. DNA for the CDR3: TGTGCCAGCAGCCGTTCTAGTCAGGGTTTGACCCAGTACTTC. Protein: CASSRSSQGLTQYF.

This clonotype was detected many times. The rearrangement links TRBV12-3 or TRBV12-4 to TRBJ1-1; weak D call: TRBD1 (5 bases). The CDR3 covers 15 residues. Deletions cut 2 bases from V and 4 bases from J, with 14 bases between. The DNA of the CDR3 is TGTGCCAGCAGTTTATCGTATGGGGGTCGCACTGAAGCTTTCTTT. This codes for CASSLSYGGRTEAFF.

J is TRBJ1-5 and V is TRBV6-1, with 10 nucleotides matching TRBD1. Germline assignment: CDR1 MNHNS and CDR2 SASEGT. With 6 bases clipped from V and 4 bases from J, the junction kept 6 bases outside the gene matches. The CDR3 length is 15 residues. The CDR3 DNA is TGTGCCAGCAGGGATCGACAGGGGGCTAATCAGCCCCAGCATTTT. Protein: CASRDRQGANQPQHF.

The chain links TRBV20-1 to TRBJ2-7; D perhaps matches TRBD2 (5 bases). The germline V and J ends were trimmed by 1 base and 7 bases, with 14 bases remaining between them. Germline CDR1 is DFQATT and CDR2 is SNEGSKA (reference sequence). The CDR3 runs to 13 residues. CDR3 loop: CSARVAGDGEQYV. The CDR3 DNA sequence: TGCAGTGCTAGAGTTGCGGGCGATGGTGAGCAGTACGTC.

The chain carries TRBV2 and TRBJ1-2; D is unclear. Germline CDR1 is SNHLY and CDR2 is FYNNEI. The CDR3 runs to 12 residues. Trimming took 1 base from V and 8 from J, leaving 8 bases between them. CDR3 sequence reads: CASSEGVWGYTF. DNA for the CDR3: TGTGCCAGCAGTGAAGGGGTGTGGGGCTACACCTTC.

The rearrangement joins TRBV7-9 to TRBJ2-7; 8 bases fit TRBD2. The CDR3 extends over 15 amino acids. Germline values: CDR1 SEHNR, CDR2 FQNEAQ (reference sequence). Trimming at V came to 0 bases and at J to 3 bases, leaving 4 bases not matched to a gene. CDR3 nucleotides: TGTGCCAGCAGCTTAGCGGGACTAGAGAGCTACGAGCAGTACTTC. Protein: CASSLAGLESYEQYF.

The CDR3 DNA follows: TGTGCCAGCAGCACCCCCGGGACTAGCGGGAGCAATGAGCAGTTCTTC. Translation gives CASSTPGTSGSNEQFF. This chain links TRBV9 with TRBJ2-1, with 14 bases that match TRBD2. The V segment lost 4 bases and the J segment 6 bases; nucleotides outside the gene matches: 6. From germline, CDR1 is SGDLS and CDR2 YYNGEE. The CDR3 length is 16 residues.

This clonotype was found many times. This sequence joins TRBV6-1 and TRBJ2-1, with TRBD2 identical over 8 bases. Germline-derived CDR1 and CDR2 are MNHNS and SASEGT. Losses at the gene ends were 6 bases for V and 6 bases for J; bases not matched to a gene: 10. The CDR3 sequence is 15 residues long. The CDR3 loop is CASRPTGGLFNEQFF. In DNA form, the CDR3 reads TGTGCCAGCAGACCTACGGGAGGGCTTTTCAATGAGCAGTTCTTC.

This clonotype was found a few times. The gene calls are TRBV12-3 or TRBV12-4 and TRBJ1-3; maybe TRBD1 (6 bases). Trimming removed 6 bases from V and 5 bases from J, with 17 bases in between. The CDR3 spans 15 residues. The chain's CDR3 is CASSFGWTDRNTIYF. The CDR3 nucleotides read TGTGCCAGCAGCTTTGGGTGGACAGACCGAAACACCATATATTTT.

As to this clonotype: Compared with germline, one end of the junction differs, possibly owing to a read error. The chain is built from TRBV5-5 and TRBJ2-2, with D possibly called TRBD1 or TRBD2 (5 bases each). CDR3 length: 14 amino acids. CDR1 and CDR2 (germline): SGHKS, YYEKEE (reference sequence). Written as DNA, the CDR3 is TGTGCCAGCAGCCCAGGGATGTGGACCGGGGAGCTGCTTTTT. Its protein product is CASSPGMWTGELLF.

This clonotype was counted at least ten times. The chain joins TRBV28 to TRBJ2-1; 10 positions agree with TRBD1. CDR3 length: 17 residues. Trimming cost V 6 bases and J 4 bases; bases outside gene matches: 12. Germline V gene sequence: CDR1 MDHEN, CDR2 SYDVKM. The CDR3 nucleotides are TGTGCCAGCAGCCCGGGACAGGGGACTTTAGGTTACAATGAGCAGTTCTTC. This gives the protein CASSPGQGTLGYNEQFF.